This TCR beta chain was observed in a study of cytomegalovirus exposure and HLA in healthy donors. Findings and caveats of the study: Across donors, most TCRs were seen rarely, yet some public ones were widespread.

V dropped 2 bases and J dropped 8 bases, with 9 bases sitting between them. Per germline, CDR1 SGHTA and CDR2 FQGNSA. CDR3 length equals 12 residues. The table came from immunoSEQ multiplex PCR; TCRdb's copy has only in-frame clones and leaves some out. The data hold some 170,000 clones, with 96% observed a single time. Regarding this clone: Its antigen is not known.

The chain is built from TRBV7-2 and TRBJ1-1; D is unclear. Source material: PBMCs. The sequence derives from a woman younger than 35 in good health and CMV-seronegative. The CDR3 sequence: CASSLTAGEAFF. CDR3 in DNA: TGTGCCAGCAGCTTAACGGCAGGAGAAGCTTTCTTT.